The next 20 T cell receptor beta chains were all read from a single sample in a study of T cell clones after liver transplantation. Method: immunoSEQ multiplex PCR; TCRdb's copy keeps in-frame clones and lacks some. The sample has some 70,000 clones; about four fifths are singletons. Sequenced material: CD4+ T cells from blood, taken before liver transplant. These receptors all stem from a human donor who received a liver transplant.

The CDR3 nucleotides read TGCGCCAGCAGCTTGGAATCAGATACGCAGTATTTT. This encodes CASSLESDTQYF. This rearrangement joins TRBV5-1 to TRBJ2-3, with D unresolved. The germline CDR1 and CDR2 sequences are SGHRS and YFSETQ. The CDR3 is 12 residues long. The V end lost 0 bases, the J end lost 4 bases, and 3 bases lay between the germline ends.

The V call is TRBV28, the J call TRBJ1-5, with a weak D call TRBD1 (5 bases). The CDR3 is 12 residues long. Germline loops: CDR1 MDHEN, CDR2 SYDVKM. The V end was cut by 4 bases, the J end by 4 bases, with 5 bases between. CDR3 DNA: TGTGCCAGCAGTTGGGGGAATCAGCCCCAGCATTTT. Translating gives CASSWGNQPQHF.

The CDR3 DNA reads TGTGCCAGCAGCTTCACTGAAGCTTTCTTT. As protein: CASSFTEAFF. This chain uses TRBV7-2 with TRBJ1-1; no clear D. CDR1 and CDR2 (germline): SGHTA, FQGNSA. Trimming stripped 3 bases from V and 4 bases from J, with 0 bases between. This CDR3 has 10 amino acids.

The rearrangement uses TRBV7-2 and TRBJ1-2, with unresolved D. The length of the CDR3 is 12 residues. Per germline, CDR1 SGHTA and CDR2 FQGNSA. Trimming stripped 4 bases from V and 7 bases from J, with 10 bases between. The CDR3 region has the DNA TGTGCCAGCAGCTACGAGGGTTTTGGCTACACCTTC. Amino acid sequence: CASSYEGFGYTF.

In its sample, this clone was seen once. The chain recombines TRBV15 with TRBJ2-3; a possible D gene is TRBD1 (7 bases). Trimming pared 4 bases from V and 3 bases from J, leaving 14 bases between. The CDR3 runs 15 residues. Germline CDR1 is LNHNV and CDR2 is YYDKDF (reference sequence). Written as DNA, the CDR3 is TGTGCCACCAGCACCCGACAGGGAGGTACAGATACGCAGTATTTT. Its translation is CATSTRQGGTDTQYF.

The V and J genes are TRBV19 and TRBJ2-1; D is possibly TRBD2 (6 bases). V dropped 6 bases and J dropped 12 bases, with 21 bases sitting between them. Germline values: CDR1 LNHDA, CDR2 SQIVND (reference sequence). There are 14 residues in the CDR3. Written as DNA, the CDR3 is TGTGCCAGTAGCGGGACTTCCGAGCCCTTATCGCAGTTCTTC. Its protein product is CASSGTSEPLSQFF.

CDR3 region: CASSIMDRATEAFF. The CDR3 DNA is TGTGCCAGTAGTATAATGGACAGGGCCACTGAAGCTTTCTTT. This chain links TRBV19 with TRBJ1-1; 8 bases line up with TRBD1. Germline CDR1 reads LNHDA; CDR2 reads SQIVND (reference sequence). The CDR3 loop spans 14 amino acids. The V and J ends lost 2 bases and 4 bases, in that order; junction bases with no gene match: 3.

The rearrangement joins TRBV5-6 to TRBJ1-2, with no clear D. Germline V gene data show CDR1 as SGHDT and CDR2 as YYEEEE. The CDR3 is made up of 15 amino acids. Trimming took 0 bases from V and 0 from J, leaving 9 bases between them. In DNA, the CDR3 is TGTGCCAGCAGCTTGGTCGGGCGGTCTAACTATGGCTACACCTTC. Protein sequence: CASSLVGRSNYGYTF.

The rearrangement links TRBV6-5 to TRBJ2-1, with D hard to call. Germline CDR1 and CDR2: MNHEY and SVGAGI. V dropped 2 bases and J dropped 6 bases, with 14 bases sitting between them. CDR3 length equals 15 residues. The CDR3 sequence is CASSYDLGRSNEQFF. The CDR3 bases are TGTGCCAGCAGTTACGATCTAGGGCGGAGCAATGAGCAGTTCTTC.

The chain employs TRBV28 and TRBJ1-5; D is unresolved. The CDR3 has 18 residues. The germline V and J ends were trimmed by 6 bases and 0 bases, with 21 bases remaining between them. The germline CDR1 and CDR2 sequences are MDHEN and SYDVKM. CDR3 loop: CASRAPLGSRDSNQPQHF. CDR3 bases: TGTGCCAGCAGGGCTCCGCTGGGTTCGCGGGATAGCAATCAGCCCCAGCATTTT.

Only a few counts were recorded for this clone. The chain employs TRBV2 and TRBJ1-1; D gene unclear. V was shortened by 5 bases and J by 4 bases, with 17 bases between the two germline ends. Germline V gives CDR1 SNHLY, CDR2 FYNNEI. The CDR3 covers 15 residues. In nucleotides, the CDR3 is TGTGCCAGCAGTTCCAGACCCACCGAGGGCACTGAAGCTTTCTTT. Amino acid sequence: CASSSRPTEGTEAFF.

This clone was recorded only once. The chain recombines TRBV29-1 with TRBJ2-7; no clear D. V was clipped by 0 bases and J by 1 base, with 10 bases between them. CDR3 length equals 14 residues. Germline lookup yields CDR1 SQVTM and CDR2 ANQGSEA. The CDR3 DNA sequence: TGCAGCGTTGAAGATCGTCATTCATCCTACGAGCAGTACTTC. Translating it yields CSVEDRHSSYEQYF.

The rearrangement links TRBV19 to TRBJ1-5, with 8 bases lining up with TRBD1. The CDR3 covers 14 residues. V dropped 7 bases and J dropped 4; count of bases not matched to a gene: 6. Germline CDR1 is LNHDA and CDR2 is SQIVND (reference sequence). CDR3 sequence reads: CASTQGAQNQPQHF. The CDR3 nucleotides are TGTGCCAGTACTCAGGGGGCGCAGAATCAGCCCCAGCATTTT.

The V gene is TRBV10-3, the J gene TRBJ2-3, with 7 bases aligning to TRBD2. Germline trimming cut 4 bases from V and 4 bases from J; bases unmatched to any gene: 5. Germline lookup yields CDR1 ENHRY and CDR2 SYGVKD. The CDR3 runs to 14 residues. The CDR3 sequence is CAISVGGSADTQYF. The CDR3, as DNA: TGTGCCATCAGTGTTGGCGGGAGTGCAGATACGCAGTATTTT.

The genes are TRBV4-1 and TRBJ2-3, with 12 nucleotides matching TRBD2. The V segment lost 0 bases and the J segment 5 bases; nucleotides outside the gene matches: 15. Germline V CDR1 and CDR2: MGHRA, YSYEKL. CDR3 size: 20 residues. In DNA form, the CDR3 reads TGCGCCAGCAGCCAAGATTTGGAGACTAGCGGGAGTATGGGTATAGATACGCAGTATTTT. It encodes CASSQDLETSGSMGIDTQYF.

The chain links TRBV2 to TRBJ2-3; 9 bases agree with TRBD1. Germline values: CDR1 SNHLY, CDR2 FYNNEI. The CDR3 extends over 15 amino acids. V shed 4 bases and J 3 bases; nucleotides not matched to a gene: 5. CDR3: CASSGQGVWTDTQYF. The CDR3 region has the DNA TGTGCCAGCAGTGGACAGGGGGTTTGGACAGATACGCAGTATTTT.

The chain is built from TRBV5-8 and TRBJ2-7; 9 bases agree with TRBD2. Germline V CDR1 and CDR2: SGHTS, YDEGEE. V lost 2 bases, J lost 4 bases, and 7 bases stayed unmatched. There are 15 residues in the CDR3. The CDR3, as DNA: TGTGCCAGCAGCTTCGCTCCTAGCGGGATGTACGAGCAGTACTTC. It translates to CASSFAPSGMYEQYF.

V is TRBV19 and J is TRBJ2-5; unclear D gene. The V gene's germline CDR1 is LNHDA and CDR2 SQIVND (reference sequence). The V and J ends lost 3 bases and 4 bases respectively, with 3 bases between them. The CDR3 covers 11 residues. The CDR3 loop is CASSMSETQYF. The CDR3 bases are TGTGCCAGTAGTATGTCAGAGACCCAGTACTTC.

Here the CDR3 reads CASSHDRPGAEAFF. CDR3 coding DNA: TGTGCCAGCAGTCATGACAGGCCGGGGGCTGAAGCTTTCTTT. The J gene is TRBJ1-1, the V gene TRBV6-5, with D maybe TRBD1 (6 bases). The CDR3 extends over 14 amino acids. V was clipped by 5 bases and J by 6 bases, with 16 bases between them. The V gene's germline CDR1 is MNHEY and CDR2 SVGAGI.

This clone was found a few times. In DNA form, the CDR3 reads TGTGCCAGTAGTACGAGCGGGAGTTTGAGCGGGGATACGCAGTATTTT. Encoded protein: CASSTSGSLSGDTQYF. The chain has TRBV19 and TRBJ2-3, with TRBD2 identical over 8 bases. The CDR3 consists of 16 residues. V dropped 4 bases and J dropped 6; count of bases not matched to a gene: 12. CDR1 is LNHDA, CDR2 SQIVND, per germline (reference sequence).